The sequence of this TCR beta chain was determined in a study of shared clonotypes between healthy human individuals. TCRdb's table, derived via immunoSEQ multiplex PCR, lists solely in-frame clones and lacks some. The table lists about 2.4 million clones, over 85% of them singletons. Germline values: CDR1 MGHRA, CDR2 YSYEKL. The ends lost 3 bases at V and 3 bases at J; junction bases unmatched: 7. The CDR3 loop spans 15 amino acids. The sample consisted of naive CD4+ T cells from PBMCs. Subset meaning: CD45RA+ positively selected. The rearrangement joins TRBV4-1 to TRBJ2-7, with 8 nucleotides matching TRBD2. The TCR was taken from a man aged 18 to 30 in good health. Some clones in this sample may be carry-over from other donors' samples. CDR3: CASSQIAGPLYEQYF. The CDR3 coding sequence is TGCGCCAGCAGCCAGATAGCGGGACCCCTCTACGAGCAGTACTTC.